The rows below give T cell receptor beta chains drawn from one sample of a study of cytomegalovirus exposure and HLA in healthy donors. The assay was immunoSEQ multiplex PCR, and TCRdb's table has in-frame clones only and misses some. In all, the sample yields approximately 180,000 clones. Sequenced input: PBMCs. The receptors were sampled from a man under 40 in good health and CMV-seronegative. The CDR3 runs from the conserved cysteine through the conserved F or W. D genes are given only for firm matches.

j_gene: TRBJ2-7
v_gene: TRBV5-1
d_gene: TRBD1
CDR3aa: CASSFDRDRGYEQYF
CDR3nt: TGCGCCAGCAGCTTTGACCGGGACAGGGGTTACGAGCAGTACTTC

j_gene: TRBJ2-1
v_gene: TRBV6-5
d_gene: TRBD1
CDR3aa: CASSPGTGGNEQFF
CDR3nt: TGTGCCAGCAGCCCCGGGACAGGGGGCAATGAGCAGTTCTTC

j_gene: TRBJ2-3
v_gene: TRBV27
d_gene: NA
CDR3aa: CASSSRSSGTDTQYF
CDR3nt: TGTGCCAGCAGTTCACGGTCCTCCGGCACAGATACGCAGTATTTT

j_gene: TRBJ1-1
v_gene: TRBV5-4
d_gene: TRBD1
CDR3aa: CASSLWRQGAEAFF
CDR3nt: TGTGCCAGCAGCTTGTGGAGACAGGGGGCTGAAGCTTTCTTT

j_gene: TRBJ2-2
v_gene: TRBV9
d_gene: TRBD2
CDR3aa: CASSVAGGFPGELFF
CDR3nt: TGTGCCAGCAGCGTAGCGGGAGGGTTTCCGGGGGAGCTGTTTTTT

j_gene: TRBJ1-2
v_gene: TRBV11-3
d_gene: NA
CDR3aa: CASSLGSEYYGYTF
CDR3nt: TGTGCCAGCAGCCTAGGCAGCGAATACTATGGCTACACCTTC

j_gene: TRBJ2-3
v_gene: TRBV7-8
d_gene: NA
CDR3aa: CASSTGFGTDTQYF
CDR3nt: TGTGCCAGCAGCACAGGGTTCGGCACAGATACGCAGTATTTT

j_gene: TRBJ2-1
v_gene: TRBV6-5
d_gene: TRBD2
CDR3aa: CASRSGLENEQFF
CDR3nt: TGTGCCAGCAGGTCGGGACTAGAGAATGAGCAGTTCTTC

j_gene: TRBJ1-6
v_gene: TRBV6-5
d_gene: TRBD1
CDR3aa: CASSYTGQFNSPLHF
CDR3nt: TGTGCCAGCAGTTACACGGGACAGTTTAATTCACCCCTCCACTTT

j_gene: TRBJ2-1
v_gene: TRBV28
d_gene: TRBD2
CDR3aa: CASSFLQRESNEQFF
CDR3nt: TGTGCCAGCAGTTTCCTCCAGCGGGAATCCAATGAGCAGTTCTTC

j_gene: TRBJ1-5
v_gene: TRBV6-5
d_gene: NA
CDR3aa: CASSYSHRGNQPQHF
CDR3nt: TGTGCCAGCAGTTACTCTCACAGAGGCAATCAGCCCCAGCATTTT

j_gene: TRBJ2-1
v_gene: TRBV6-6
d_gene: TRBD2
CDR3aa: CASRGLAGGVGNEQFF
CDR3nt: TGTGCCAGCAGGGGTCTAGCGGGGGGTGTTGGCAATGAGCAGTTCTTC

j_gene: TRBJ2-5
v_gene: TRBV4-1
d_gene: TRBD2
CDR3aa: CASTFRRGAGETQYF
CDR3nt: TGCGCCAGCACCTTTAGGCGGGGGGCGGGTGAGACCCAGTACTTC

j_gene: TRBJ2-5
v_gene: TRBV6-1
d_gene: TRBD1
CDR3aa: CASSVTGTAIQETQYF
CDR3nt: TGTGCCAGCAGTGTGACCGGGACAGCCATCCAAGAGACCCAGTACTTC

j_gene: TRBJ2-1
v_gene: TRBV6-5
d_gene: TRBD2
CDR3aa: CASLGGTSTVF
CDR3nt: TGTGCCAGTCTAGGAGGGACTAGTACCGTCTTC

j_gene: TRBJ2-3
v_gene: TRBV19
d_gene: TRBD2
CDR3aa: CASSIITGGGDTQYF
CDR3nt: TGTGCCAGTAGTATTATCACTGGGGGAGGGGATACGCAGTATTTT

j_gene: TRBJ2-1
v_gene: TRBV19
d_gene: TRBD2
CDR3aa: CASRSQSGGVDEQFF
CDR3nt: TGTGCCAGTAGATCTCAATCGGGAGGAGTCGATGAGCAGTTCTTC

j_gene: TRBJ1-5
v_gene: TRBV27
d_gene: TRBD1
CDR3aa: CASSVTGGGQPQHF
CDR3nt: TGTGCCAGCAGTGTGACAGGGGGTGGTCAGCCCCAGCATTTT

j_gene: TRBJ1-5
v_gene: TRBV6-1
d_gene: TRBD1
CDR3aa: CASTPVGQGNQPQHF
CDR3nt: TGTGCCAGCACCCCGGTAGGACAGGGGAATCAGCCCCAGCATTTT

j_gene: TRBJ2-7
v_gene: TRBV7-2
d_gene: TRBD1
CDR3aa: CASSTQGVPYEQYF
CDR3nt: TGTGCCAGCAGCACACAGGGGGTTCCCTACGAGCAGTACTTC

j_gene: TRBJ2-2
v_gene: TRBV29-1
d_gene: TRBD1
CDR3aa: CSAWRQGVGTGELFF
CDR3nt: TGCAGCGCTTGGAGACAGGGTGTGGGTACCGGGGAGCTGTTTTTT

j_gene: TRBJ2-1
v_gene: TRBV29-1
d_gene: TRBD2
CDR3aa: CSVLPTSGVSYNEQFF
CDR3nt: TGCAGCGTCCTCCCGACTAGCGGAGTCTCCTACAATGAGCAGTTCTTC

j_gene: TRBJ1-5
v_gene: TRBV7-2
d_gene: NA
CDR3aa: CASSLDPTGNQPQHF
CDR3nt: TGTGCCAGCAGCTTAGATCCCACGGGCAATCAGCCCCAGCATTTT

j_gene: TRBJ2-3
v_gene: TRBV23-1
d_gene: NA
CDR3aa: CTEASYTDTQYF
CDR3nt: TGCACCGAGGCCAGCTACACAGATACGCAGTATTTT

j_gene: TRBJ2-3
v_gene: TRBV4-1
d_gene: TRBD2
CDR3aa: CASSQVPAGGTSTDTQYF
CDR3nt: TGCGCCAGCAGCCAAGTTCCGGCGGGGGGAACGAGCACAGATACGCAGTATTTT

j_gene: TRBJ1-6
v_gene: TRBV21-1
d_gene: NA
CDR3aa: CASSNPQAQGYNSGSPLHF
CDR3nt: TGTGCCAGCAGCAACCCCCAGGCCCAGGGCTATAATTCCGGTTCACCCCTCCACTTT

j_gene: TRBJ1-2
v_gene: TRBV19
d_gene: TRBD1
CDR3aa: CASSIGTGGRIYGYTF
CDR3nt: TGTGCCAGTAGTATCGGTACAGGGGGCAGGATCTATGGCTACACCTTC

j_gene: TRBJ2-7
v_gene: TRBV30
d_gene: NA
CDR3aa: CAWSTGLPYEQYF
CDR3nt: TGTGCCTGGAGTACAGGGCTTCCCTACGAGCAGTACTTC

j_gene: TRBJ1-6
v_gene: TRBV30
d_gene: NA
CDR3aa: CAWSRQASPLHF
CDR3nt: TGTGCCTGGAGTAGACAGGCTTCACCCCTCCACTTT

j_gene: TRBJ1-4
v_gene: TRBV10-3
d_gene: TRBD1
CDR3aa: CAISESGGTENEKLFF
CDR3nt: TGTGCCATCAGTGAGTCTGGGGGGACAGAGAATGAAAAACTGTTTTTT

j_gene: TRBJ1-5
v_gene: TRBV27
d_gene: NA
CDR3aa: CASRGRGVGSNQPQHF
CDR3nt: TGTGCCAGCCGGGGGAGGGGAGTCGGGAGCAATCAGCCCCAGCATTTT

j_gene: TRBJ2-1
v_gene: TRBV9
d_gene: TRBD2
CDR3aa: CASSGAPNSGGAPWDEQFF
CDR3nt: TGTGCCAGCAGCGGGGCCCCTAATAGCGGGGGGGCTCCCTGGGATGAGCAGTTCTTC

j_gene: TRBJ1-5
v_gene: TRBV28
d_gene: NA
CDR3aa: CASRQSNQPQHF
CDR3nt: TGTGCCAGCAGACAGAGCAATCAGCCCCAGCATTTT

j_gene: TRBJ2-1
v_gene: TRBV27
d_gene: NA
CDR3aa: CASSLWAGLNNEQFF
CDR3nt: TGTGCCAGCAGTTTATGGGCGGGGTTAAACAATGAGCAGTTCTTC